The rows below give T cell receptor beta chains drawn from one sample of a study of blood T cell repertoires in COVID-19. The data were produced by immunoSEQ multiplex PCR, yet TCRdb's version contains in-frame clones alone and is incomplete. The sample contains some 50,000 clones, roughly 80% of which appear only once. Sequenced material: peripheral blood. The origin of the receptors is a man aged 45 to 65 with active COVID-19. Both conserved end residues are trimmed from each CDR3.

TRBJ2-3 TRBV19 ASRLGHPNTDTQY
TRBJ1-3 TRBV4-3 ASSPLTGGGNTIY
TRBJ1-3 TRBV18 ASSPGQGRNTIY
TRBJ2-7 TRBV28 ASSLGGLAGSYEQY
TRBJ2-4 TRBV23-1 ASSQSNQWSGAKNIQY
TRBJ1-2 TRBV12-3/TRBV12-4 ASSLRGAYGYT
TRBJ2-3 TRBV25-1 ASSFASGGWTDTQY
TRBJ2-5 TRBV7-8 ASSPRTGWETQY
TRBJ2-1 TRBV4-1 ASSAGGPTHYNEQF
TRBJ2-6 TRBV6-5 ASSYDRAGANVLT
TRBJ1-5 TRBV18 ASSAGPGDQPQH
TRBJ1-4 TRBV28 ASRRPLAPRDEKLF
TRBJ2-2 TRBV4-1 ASSQQDMGLRTGELF
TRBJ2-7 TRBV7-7 ASSAKTGGYEQY
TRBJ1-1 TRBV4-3 ASSHRQVGDTEAF
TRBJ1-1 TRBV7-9 ASSPRPEAF
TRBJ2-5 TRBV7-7 ASSVYGVMETQY
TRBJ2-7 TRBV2 ASRRTGGLGSYEQY
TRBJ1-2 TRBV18 ASSWRGGGYT
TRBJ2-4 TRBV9 ASSVDGQGLNIQY
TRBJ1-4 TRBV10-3 AISDRDREKLF
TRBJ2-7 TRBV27 ASRQGYEQY
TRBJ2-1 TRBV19 ASSPTGAAGAYNEQF
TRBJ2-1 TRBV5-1 ASSPGQGGYNEQF
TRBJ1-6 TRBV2 ASRQGGSYNSPLH
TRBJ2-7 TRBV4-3 ASSQATAGGSYEQY
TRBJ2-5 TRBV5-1 ASSWGGGQETQY
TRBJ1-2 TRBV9 ASSVGQGVGYT
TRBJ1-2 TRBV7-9 ASSLDRQGRGGYT
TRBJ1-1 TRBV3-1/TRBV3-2 ASSQASGSRGAF
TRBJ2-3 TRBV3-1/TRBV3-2 ASGRGSTDTQY
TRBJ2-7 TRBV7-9 ASSSIRQRQY
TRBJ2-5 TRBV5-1 ASSLGAGAYETQY
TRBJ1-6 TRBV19 ASSIDRSAGTVNSPLH
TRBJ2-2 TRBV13 ASSLRTSGANTGELF
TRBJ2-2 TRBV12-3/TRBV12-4 ASRGTSAGELF
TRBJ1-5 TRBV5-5 ASSPTGGLKQPQH
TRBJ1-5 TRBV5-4 ASSLDPGGQPQH
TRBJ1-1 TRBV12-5 ASGLFGGTEAF
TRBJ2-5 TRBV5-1 ASSLAWGSDQETQY
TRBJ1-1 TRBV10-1 ASSESGGSTEAF
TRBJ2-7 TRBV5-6 ASSLPTSGLLFYEQY
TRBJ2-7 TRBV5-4 ASSFPGQGYYEQY